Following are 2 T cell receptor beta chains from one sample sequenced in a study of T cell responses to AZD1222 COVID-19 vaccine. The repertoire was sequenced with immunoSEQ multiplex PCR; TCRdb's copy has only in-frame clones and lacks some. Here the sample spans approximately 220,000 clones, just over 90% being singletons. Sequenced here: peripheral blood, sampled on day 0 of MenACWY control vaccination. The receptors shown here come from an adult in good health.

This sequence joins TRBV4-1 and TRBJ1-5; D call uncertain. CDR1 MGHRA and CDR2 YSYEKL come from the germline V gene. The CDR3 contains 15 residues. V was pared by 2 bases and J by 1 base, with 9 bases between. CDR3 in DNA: TGCGCCAGCAGCCAAAACCCTAGGAGCAATCAGCCCCAGCATTTT. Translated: CASSQNPRSNQPQHF.

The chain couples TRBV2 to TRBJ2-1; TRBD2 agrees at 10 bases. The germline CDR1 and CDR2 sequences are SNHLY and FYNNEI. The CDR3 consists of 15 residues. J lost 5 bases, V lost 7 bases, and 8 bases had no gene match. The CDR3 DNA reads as TGTGCCAGCAACCAGCGGGGGGGCGATCACAATGAGCAGTTCTTC. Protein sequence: CASNQRGGDHNEQFF.